This T cell receptor beta chain appears in the sequencing data of a study of cytomegalovirus exposure and HLA in healthy donors. Across the study: An earlier analysis identified under 130 million unique TCR beta sequences in 150 million to 200 million T cells.

The germline V gene has CDR1 LGHNA and CDR2 YNFKEQ. Trimming left V 4 bases short and J 6 bases short, with 16 bases between. The CDR3 sequence is 15 residues long. PCR primers comprised 60 Vbeta and 13 Jbeta primers. Method: immunoSEQ multiplex PCR; TCRdb's copy keeps in-frame clones and lacks some. The sample carries more than 90,000 clones, over 60% recorded once. Concerning this clone itself: The antigen is not known.

The study's findings and limits: Earlier results showed most TCR beta V segments being productive about 87% or about 30% of the time. Near-uniform donor sequencing depth was presumed by presence/absence analyses. Reportedly, HLA-A and HLA-B alleles of most subjects were accurately predicted from TCR beta.

The sequencing sample was made of PBMCs. The TCR comes from a man younger than 40 in good health and CMV-seropositive. This chain links TRBV4-2 with TRBJ2-4, with D possibly matching TRBD1 (6 bases). CDR3 region: CASSLEGVRGNIQYF. CDR3 coding DNA: TGTGCCAGCAGCCTGGAAGGGGTCAGGGGAAACATTCAGTACTTC.